The text below deals with one T cell receptor (beta chain). It lacks a known antigen. Nothing much larger sits one base from this clone, and base qualities are not available. These data are taken from a study of blood T cell repertoires in COVID-19 (dated by TCRdb to the early 2020s). For the study in its entirety: Collaborator samples came from the United States, Italy and Spain and covered acute and convalescent phases of COVID-19. The material from the prospective study consisted of cDNA or gDNA derived from T cells, B-cell-depleted T cells, or PBMCs. Subjects who had been exposed to COVID-19, were actively infected with it, or had recovered from it provided the deeply sampled blood TCRbeta repertoires that made up the dataset. The repertoires were made available in a free public database intended to serve as a resource for research on the immune response to SARS-CoV-2. Samples were obtained from the ongoing ImmuneRACE study (first 160 participants) and from 1,000 to 1,500 subjects provided by 6 global collaborators. Sample metadata almost always included a de-identified subject ID, COVID-19 status, age in years and sex. HLA class I and class II types, where available, came from metadata supplied by the sample provider rather than from assay-based typing.

TCRbeta CDR3 regions were amplified from genomic DNA using the immunoSEQ Assay, a bias-controlled multiplex PCR. As for how the authors treated the data: The number of nucleated cells in each sample was estimated from the amplification of reference gene primers within the assay. Sequence reads were collapsed and filtered to measure the absolute abundance of every unique TCRbeta CDR3 rearrangement. Productive Simpson clonality was computed per sample as the square root of Simpson's diversity index over productive rearrangements. This is the immuneACCESS table as TCRdb keeps it, with only in-frame sequences that have V and J called. A part of the clones is gone; compared with another copy, unresolved V genes explain less than half, and the rest is unexplained. Clonal size and the V and J genes are those of that table, whereas D and trimming came from the DNA. This sample has hundreds of thousands of clones in its table, and nearly 90% of those were observed once. Jointly, the top ten make up approximately 1% of the sample.

Participants in the prospective study were enrolled through a virtual design, were aged about 18 to 100 years, and lived in roughly 25 United States geographic areas. Cohort assignment in the prospective study relied on participant-reported clinical history from a screening survey and a study questionnaire. Recovered participants in ImmuneRACE Cohort 3 were defined by two consecutive negative NP/OP PCR tests, clearance by a healthcare professional, or resolution of symptoms. Each participant in the prospective study had whole blood, serum and a nasopharyngeal or oropharyngeal swab collected by mobile phlebotomists. Prospective study participants could optionally give additional blood draws and questionnaires over a roughly 2-month period. Blood samples from the prospective study were shipped frozen or at room temperature prior to DNA extraction. Sequences LNHDA (CDR1) and SQIVND (CDR2) are obtained from the germline V gene (reference sequence). The CDR3 contains 16 residues, cysteine and phenylalanine counted. The only DNA kept is the CDR3, 48 bases in frame from the first base. V sheds 5 bases and J sheds 0 bases, leaving 16 bases between their ends.

The full study reports these points: How much clinical and demographic metadata was included differed by source and by participant, and the metadata was provided uncurated.

Material: PBMCs or T cells enriched from blood (not recorded which). This receptor was identified in a woman aged 25 to 39 who had recovered from COVID-19. The rearrangement combines TRBV19 with TRBJ1-1; a tentative D call is TRBD1 (6 bases match). The nucleotide sequence is given as TGTGCCAGTAGTGTATCAGACAGGTTGATGAACACTGAAGCTTTCTTT. Its protein product is CASSVSDRLMNTEAFF.